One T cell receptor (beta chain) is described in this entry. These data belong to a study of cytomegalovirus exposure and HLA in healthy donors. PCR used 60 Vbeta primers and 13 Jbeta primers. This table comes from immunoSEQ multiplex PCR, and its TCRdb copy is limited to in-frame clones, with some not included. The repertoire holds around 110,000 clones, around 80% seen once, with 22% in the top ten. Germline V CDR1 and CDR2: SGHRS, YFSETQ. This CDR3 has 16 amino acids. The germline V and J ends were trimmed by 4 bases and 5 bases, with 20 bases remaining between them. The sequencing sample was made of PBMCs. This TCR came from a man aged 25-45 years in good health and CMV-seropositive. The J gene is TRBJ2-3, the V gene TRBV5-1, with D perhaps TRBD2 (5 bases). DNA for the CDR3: TGCGCCAGCAGCCTAAACCGACCGGTTGCGGGAGATACGCAGTATTTT. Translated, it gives CASSLNRPVAGDTQYF.